Each of the 7 T cell receptor beta chains below was sequenced from the same sample in a study of control samples from healthy donors and cancer patients. Sequenced by immunoSEQ multiplex PCR; TCRdb stores in-frame clones only, minus some. The sample yields around 85,000 clones, around 94% seen once. The sample consisted of blood. Source of these receptors: a woman aged 18-30 years in good health.

This chain links TRBV7-3 with TRBJ2-5, with a weak D call TRBD2 (5 bases). The CDR3 extends over 12 amino acids. The V gene's germline CDR1 is SGHTA and CDR2 FQGTGA. V was cut by 5 bases and J by 5 bases, with 9 bases left in between. CDR3 protein: CASSQTGETQYF. CDR3 in DNA: TGTGCCAGCAGCCAGACGGGGGAGACCCAGTACTTC. The variable domain in full, completed from reference TRBV7-3 and TRBJ2-5, reads GAGVSQTPSNKVTEKGKYVELRCDPISGHTALYWYRQSLGQGPEFLIYFQGTGAADDSGLPNDRFFAVRPEGSVSTLKIQRTERGDSAVYLCASSQTGETQYFGPGTRLLVL.

The J gene is TRBJ2-1, the V gene TRBV9, with 12 bases aligning to TRBD2. After removal of 3 bases from V and 0 bases from J, the junction contained 13 bases not matched to a gene. Germline CDR1 and CDR2: SGDLS and YYNGEE. The CDR3 sequence is 20 residues long. The CDR3 DNA reads as TGTGCCAGCAGCGCCGACCTACGGACTAGCGGGATGGGCTCCTACAATGAGCAGTTCTTC. This encodes CASSADLRTSGMGSYNEQFF.

The chain uses TRBV14 and TRBJ2-2; possibly TRBD1 for D (6 bases). The CDR3 has 17 amino acids. Germline V CDR1 and CDR2: SGHDN, FVKESK. V shed 0 bases and J shed 4 bases, with 15 bases lying between them. DNA for the CDR3: TGTGCCAGCAGCCAAGATTGGGTGGGACATTCCACCGGGGAGCTGTTTTTT. Protein sequence: CASSQDWVGHSTGELFF.

This clone came up once. V usage is TRBV6-5 and J usage is TRBJ2-2; 9 bases are a match to TRBD1. Germline V gene data show CDR1 as MNHEY and CDR2 as SVGAGI. V shed 6 bases and J 5 bases; nucleotides not matched to a gene: 7. The CDR3 spans 15 residues. CDR3 bases: TGTGCCAGCAGGATGGGACAGGGAGTTACCGGGGAGCTGTTTTTT. This encodes CASRMGQGVTGELFF.

The chain links TRBV7-9 to TRBJ2-3; D is ambiguous. V was trimmed by 4 bases and J by 6 bases, leaving 11 bases between them. Germline V gene sequence: CDR1 SEHNR, CDR2 FQNEAQ (reference sequence). The CDR3 loop spans 13 amino acids. The CDR3 is CASSSSRPDTQYF. For the CDR3, the DNA is TGTGCCAGCAGCTCCAGCCGGCCGGATACGCAGTATTTT.

This chain links TRBV10-3 with TRBJ1-6, with D tentatively TRBD1 (5 bases). Trimming left V 3 bases short and J 7 bases short, with 7 bases between. This CDR3 spans 13 amino acids. Germline CDR1 is ENHRY and CDR2 is SYGVKD. CDR3 DNA: TGTGCCATCAGTGACAGACAGAATTCACCCCTCCACTTT. Translated: CAISDRQNSPLHF.

This chain connects TRBV2 to TRBJ2-5, with 8 bases that match TRBD1. This CDR3 contains 12 residues. The V segment lost 8 bases and the J segment 1 base; nucleotides outside the gene matches: 0. Germline V gene data show CDR1 as SNHLY and CDR2 as FYNNEI. The CDR3 spells CASGQGQETQYF. DNA of the CDR3: TGTGCCAGCGGACAGGGCCAAGAGACCCAGTACTTC.